This TCR beta chain is from a study of CD8+ T cells in alopecia areata. RNA extraction was followed by reverse transcription into cDNA, which acted as the sequencing template. The assay was immunoSEQ multiplex PCR, and TCRdb's table has in-frame clones only and misses some. The sample shows 140,000 to 150,000 clones, around 86% of them seen only once. Sequences were derived from CD8+ T cells sorted from blood, sampled at week 0. This sequence was found in a human donor with alopecia areata.

The CDR3 is CASSEGGGTYEQYF. The DNA for the CDR3 is TGTGCCAGCAGCGAGGGGGGGGGAACCTACGAGCAGTACTTC. The V and J genes are TRBV2 and TRBJ2-7; maybe TRBD2 (7 bases). The germline V and J ends were trimmed by 6 bases and 2 bases, with 14 bases remaining between them. CDR1 is SNHLY and CDR2 is FYNNEI in the germline V gene. The length of the CDR3 is 14 residues.